These 15 T cell receptor beta chains were all obtained from the same sample, sequenced in a study of cytomegalovirus exposure and HLA in healthy donors. 60 Vbeta and 13 Jbeta primers were used in PCR. Some clones are missing from TCRdb's copy, which holds only in-frame ones; the method was immunoSEQ multiplex PCR. This table holds 90,000 to 140,000 clones, about 83% found once. The sample consisted of PBMCs. Receptors were obtained from a man aged 18 to 30 in good health and CMV-seronegative.

The chain combines TRBV19 with TRBJ1-5; D is perhaps TRBD1 (5 bases). CDR1 is LNHDA, CDR2 SQIVND, per germline (reference sequence). Trimming took 6 bases from V and 2 from J, leaving 17 bases between them. This CDR3 contains 16 residues. This CDR3 is CASSYGGVGGNQPQHF. For the CDR3, the DNA is TGTGCCAGTAGCTACGGGGGGGTAGGAGGCAATCAGCCCCAGCATTTT. The full variable domain, rest sourced from reference TRBV19 and TRBJ1-5, is DGGITQSPKYLFRKEGQNVTLSCEQNLNHDAMYWYRQDPGQGLRLIYYSQIVNDFQKGDIAEGYSVSREKKESFPLTVTSAQKNPTAFYLCASSYGGVGGNQPQHFGDGTRLSIL.

The chain employs TRBV28 and TRBJ2-7, with 9 bases that match TRBD1. The CDR3 length is 14 residues. Germline CDR1 reads MDHEN; CDR2 reads SYDVKM. The V gene end was trimmed by 7 bases and the J gene end by 5 bases; junction bases not matched to a gene: 9. The CDR3, as DNA: TGTGCCAGCACCTCCGGGACAGGGTACCACGAGCAGTACTTC. Amino acids: CASTSGTGYHEQYF. Full variable domain (missing parts from reference TRBV28 and TRBJ2-7): DVKVTQSSRYLVKRTGEKVFLECVQDMDHENMFWYRQDPGLGLRLIYFSYDVKMKEKGDIPEGYSVSREKKERFSLILESASTNQTSMYLCASTSGTGYHEQYFGPGTRLTVT.

J is TRBJ2-2 and V is TRBV11-2; TRBD2 matches at 11 bases. Germline assignment: CDR1 SGHAT and CDR2 FQNNGV. The CDR3 extends over 16 amino acids. V dropped 0 bases and J dropped 5; count of bases not matched to a gene: 2. The CDR3, as DNA: TGTGCCAGCAGCTTAGATCGACTAGCGGGAACCGGGGAGCTGTTTTTT. This sequence encodes CASSLDRLAGTGELFF.

The chain employs TRBV11-2 and TRBJ2-7; unclear D gene. CDR3 size: 13 residues. With 2 bases removed from V and 0 bases from J, the gap between germline ends came to 5 bases. Per the germline V gene, CDR1 is SGHAT and CDR2 is FQNNGV. CDR3 DNA: TGTGCCAGCAGCTTAACGAGCTCCTACGAGCAGTACTTC. It is translated as CASSLTSSYEQYF.

The CDR3 DNA follows: TGTGCCAGCAGGTCCTTCCGGGACAGTTACGAGCAGTACTTC. Amino acid sequence: CASRSFRDSYEQYF. V and J are TRBV28 and TRBJ2-7, with 7 bases identical to TRBD1. The CDR3 sequence is 14 residues long. The V gene end was trimmed by 6 bases and the J gene end by 4 bases; junction bases not matched to a gene: 9. Per the germline V gene, CDR1 is MDHEN and CDR2 is SYDVKM. Complete variable domain (other parts from reference TRBV28 and TRBJ2-7): DVKVTQSSRYLVKRTGEKVFLECVQDMDHENMFWYRQDPGLGLRLIYFSYDVKMKEKGDIPEGYSVSREKKERFSLILESASTNQTSMYLCASRSFRDSYEQYFGPGTRLTVT.

The chain employs TRBV5-1 and TRBJ2-3, with 10 bases aligning to TRBD2. The CDR3 totals 16 residues. Germline lookup yields CDR1 SGHRS and CDR2 YFSETQ. With 0 bases clipped from V and 5 bases from J, the junction kept 6 bases outside the gene matches. The CDR3 loop is CASSLASGRVGDTQYF. CDR3 nucleotides: TGCGCCAGCAGCTTGGCTAGCGGGAGAGTGGGAGATACGCAGTATTTT.

The rearrangement links TRBV10-3 to TRBJ1-2; TRBD1 aligns across 8 bases. CDR1 and CDR2 from the germline V gene are ENHRY and SYGVKD. Trimming cost V 3 bases and J 7 bases; bases outside gene matches: 7. The CDR3 loop spans 14 amino acids. In nucleotides, the CDR3 is TGTGCCATCAGTGACGGTGGACAGGGCCTTGGCTACACCTTC. Protein sequence: CAISDGGQGLGYTF.

The chain combines TRBV6-6 with TRBJ1-2, with 9 positions matching TRBD1. V was pared by 6 bases and J by 4 bases, with 3 bases of the junction left unmatched. From germline, CDR1 is MNHNY and CDR2 SVGAGI (reference sequence). This CDR3 has 13 residues. The CDR3 DNA is TGTGCCAGCAGCCAGACAGGGGGCTATGGCTACACCTTC. Protein product: CASSQTGGYGYTF.

This rearrangement joins TRBV5-4 to TRBJ1-6; D uncertain. The CDR3 spans 13 residues. The germline V gene has CDR1 SGHNT and CDR2 YYREEE (reference sequence). V lost 10 bases and J 9 bases, leaving 17 bases between the germline ends. The DNA for the CDR3 is TGTGCCTCTTCGGGAGACACCCTTTCACCCCTCCACTTT. Protein product: CASSGDTLSPLHF.

Of note for this clone: This sample also contains other DNA sequences that code for the same CDR3. V usage is TRBV19 and J usage is TRBJ1-1; 11 bases match TRBD1. J lost 2 bases, V lost 7 bases, and 6 bases had no gene match. The CDR3 loop spans 15 amino acids. CDR1 is LNHDA and CDR2 is SQIVND in the germline V gene (reference sequence). The CDR3 DNA sequence: TGTGCCAGTACCCGGACAGGGGGCAGAAACACTGAAGCTTTCTTT. This gives the protein CASTRTGGRNTEAFF.

The chain is built from TRBV13 and TRBJ2-3; 15 bases agree with TRBD2. CDR1 and CDR2 from the germline V gene are PRHDT and FYEKMQ (reference sequence). The CDR3 has 18 amino acids. The junction had 9 bases not matched to a gene; V was cut back by 4 bases and J by 4 bases. CDR3 in DNA: TGTGCCAGCAGCTCGGGACTAGCGGGAGGCCCTCCCCCAGATACGCAGTATTTT. It encodes CASSSGLAGGPPPDTQYF.

The chain carries TRBV7-6 and TRBJ2-1, with a tentative D call TRBD1 (6 bases). Trimming shortened V by 2 bases and J by 9 bases, and 20 bases separated the two germline ends. The CDR3 covers 16 residues. Germline CDR1 reads SGHVS; CDR2 reads FNYEAQ. CDR3 in amino acids: CASSLNPAALGGEQFF. The CDR3 DNA reads TGTGCCAGCAGCTTAAACCCAGCGGCCTTAGGGGGTGAGCAGTTCTTC.

The rearrangement uses TRBV2 and TRBJ1-1; 8 bases are shared with TRBD1. V dropped 5 bases and J dropped 4; count of bases not matched to a gene: 6. The CDR3 spans 14 residues. Germline V gives CDR1 SNHLY, CDR2 FYNNEI. The CDR3 bases are TGTGCCAGCAGTCCACAGGGGGTGATCACTGAAGCTTTCTTT. Protein product: CASSPQGVITEAFF.

This chain's CDR3 is CASSRREGQETQYF. The CDR3 DNA follows: TGTGCCAGTAGCCGAAGGGAGGGCCAAGAGACCCAGTACTTC. The rearrangement uses TRBV19 and TRBJ2-5; 7 bases match TRBD2. V gave up 6 bases and J gave up 1 base; unmatched junction bases: 5. Germline values: CDR1 LNHDA, CDR2 SQIVND (reference sequence). The CDR3 sequence is 14 residues long.

This clone was seen once. The chain links TRBV6-6 to TRBJ1-2, with D unclear. Trimming left V 11 bases short and J 9 bases short, with 19 bases between. CDR1 is MNHNY, CDR2 SVGAGI, per germline (reference sequence). The CDR3 consists of 12 residues. The CDR3 sequence: CALRPPEPSYTF. The CDR3 DNA follows: TGTGCCCTGCGGCCCCCTGAACCAAGCTACACCTTC.